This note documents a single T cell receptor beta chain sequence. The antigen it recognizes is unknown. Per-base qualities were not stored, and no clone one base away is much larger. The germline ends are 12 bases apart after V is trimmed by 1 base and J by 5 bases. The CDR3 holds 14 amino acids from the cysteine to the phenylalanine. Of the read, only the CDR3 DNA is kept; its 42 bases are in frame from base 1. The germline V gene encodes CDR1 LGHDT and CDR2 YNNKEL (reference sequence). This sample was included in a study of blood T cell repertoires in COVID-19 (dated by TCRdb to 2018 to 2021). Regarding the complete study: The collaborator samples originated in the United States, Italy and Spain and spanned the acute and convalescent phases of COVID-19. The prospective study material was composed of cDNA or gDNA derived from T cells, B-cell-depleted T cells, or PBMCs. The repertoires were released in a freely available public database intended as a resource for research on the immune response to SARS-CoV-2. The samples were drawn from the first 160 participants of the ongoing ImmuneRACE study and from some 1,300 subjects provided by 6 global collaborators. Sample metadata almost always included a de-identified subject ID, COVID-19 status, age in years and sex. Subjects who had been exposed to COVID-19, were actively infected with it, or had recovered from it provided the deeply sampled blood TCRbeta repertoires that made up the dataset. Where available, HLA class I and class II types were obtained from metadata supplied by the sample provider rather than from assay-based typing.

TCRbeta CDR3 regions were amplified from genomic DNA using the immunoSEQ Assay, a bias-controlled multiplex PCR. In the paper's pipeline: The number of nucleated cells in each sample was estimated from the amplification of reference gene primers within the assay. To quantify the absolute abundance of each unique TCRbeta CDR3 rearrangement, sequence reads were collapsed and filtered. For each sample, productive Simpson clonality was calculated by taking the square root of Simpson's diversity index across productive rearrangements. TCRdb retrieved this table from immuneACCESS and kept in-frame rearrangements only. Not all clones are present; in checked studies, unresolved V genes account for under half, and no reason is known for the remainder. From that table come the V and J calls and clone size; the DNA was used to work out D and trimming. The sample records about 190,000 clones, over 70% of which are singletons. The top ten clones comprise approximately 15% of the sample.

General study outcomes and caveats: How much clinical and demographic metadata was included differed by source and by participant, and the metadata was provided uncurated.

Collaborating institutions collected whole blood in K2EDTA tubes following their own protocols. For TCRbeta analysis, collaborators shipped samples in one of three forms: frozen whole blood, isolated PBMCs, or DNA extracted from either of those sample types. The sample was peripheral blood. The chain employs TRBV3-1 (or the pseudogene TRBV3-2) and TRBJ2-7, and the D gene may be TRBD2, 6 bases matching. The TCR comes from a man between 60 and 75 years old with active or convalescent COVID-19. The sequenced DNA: TGTGCCAGCAGCCAAGTTAACAGGAGGGACGAGCAGTACTTC. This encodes CASSQVNRRDEQYF.